This T cell receptor (beta chain) comes out of a study of T cells in women clearing cervical HPV infection. Background on the study: Controls' single incident HPV16 infection cleared within 12 months without precancer.

For this clone: Read data end 3 residues before the CDR3 end; the end is taken from the germline J gene.

The protocol was immunoSEQ multiplex PCR, while the TCRdb copy is restricted to in-frame clones and leaves out a portion. Here the sample table reports nearly 20,000 clones. Germline values: CDR1 SGHRS, CDR2 YFSETQ. CDR3 length: 15 residues. V dropped 2 bases and J dropped 4; count of bases not matched to a gene: 3. Material for sequencing was blood buffy coat. The chain joins TRBV5-1 to TRBJ1-4, with 9 bases that match TRBD1. This receptor was obtained from a woman between 18 and 75 years old with a cervical HPV16 infection that either progressed to CIN3+ or cleared (not recorded which). CDR3 DNA (partial): TGCGCCAGCAGCTTAGGGGACAGGGATAATGAAAAA. Its protein is CASSLGDRDNEK. The whole CDR3 is CASSLGDRDNEKLFF. The variable domain in full, completed from reference TRBV5-1 and TRBJ1-4, reads KAGVTQTPRYLIKTRGQQVTLSCSPISGHRSVSWYQQTPGQGLQFLFEYFSETQRNKGNFPGRFSGRQFSNSRSEMNVSTLELGDSALYLCASSLGDRDNEKLFFGSGTQLSVL.